These 21 T cell receptor beta chains originate from one sample sequenced in a study of T cell changes during pregnancy in multiple sclerosis. Clones were sequenced by immunoSEQ multiplex PCR, and TCRdb holds only the in-frame ones, with some missing. Here the sample spans about 36,000 clones, roughly 93% being singletons. This specimen was CD4+ T cells from peripheral blood mononuclear cells, taken in the first trimester of pregnancy. The receptors come from a female donor with multiple sclerosis, enrolled in a pregnancy study.

Here the CDR3 DNA reads TGTGCCAGCAGTGAATTCGGGGGGGCGGGAAACACCATATATTTT. It specifies CASSEFGGAGNTIYF. The chain recombines TRBV25-1 with TRBJ1-3; TRBD1 is a possible D gene (6 bases). Germline V gives CDR1 MGHDK, CDR2 SYGVNS. V lost 1 base and J lost 4, with 11 bases in between. The CDR3 covers 15 residues. The entire variable domain, with the rest obtained from reference TRBV25-1 and TRBJ1-3, is as follows: EADIYQTPRYLVIGTGKKITLECSQTMGHDKMYWYQQDPGMELHLIHYSYGVNSTEKGDLSSESTVSRIRTEHFPLTLESARPSHTSQYLCASSEFGGAGNTIYFGEGSWLTVV.

The chain couples TRBV7-3 to TRBJ2-7; 10 bases fit TRBD1. The ends lost 1 base at V and 6 bases at J; junction bases unmatched: 3. Germline CDR1 reads SGHTA; CDR2 reads FQGTGA. The CDR3 length is 14 residues. The CDR3 DNA reads as TGTGCCAGCAGCTTAAAGGGACAGGGGACCGAGCAGTACTTC. Its protein is CASSLKGQGTEQYF.

V gene TRBV19 combines with J gene TRBJ2-7, with TRBD1 identical over 7 bases. The junction had 10 bases not matched to a gene; V was cut back by 6 bases and J by 5 bases. The germline CDR1 and CDR2 sequences are LNHDA and SQIVND (reference sequence). CDR3 size: 14 residues. The CDR3 sequence: CASSLTTGLDEQYF. The CDR3 coding sequence is TGTGCCAGTAGCCTCACGACAGGGCTCGACGAGCAGTACTTC.

Remarks on this clone: The junction differs from germline at one of its ends, possibly a read error. V usage is TRBV7-9 and J usage is TRBJ2-1, with unresolved D. The CDR3 has 16 residues. Germline V gene data show CDR1 as SEHNR and CDR2 as FQNEAQ (reference sequence). The CDR3 reads CASSIATWSSYNEQFF. CDR3 nucleotide sequence: TGTGCCAGCAGCATAGCCACCTGGAGCTCCTACAATGAGCAGTTCTTC.

The V gene is TRBV5-1, the J gene TRBJ1-3; D gene ambiguous. With 3 bases removed from V and 2 bases from J, the gap between germline ends came to 15 bases. Per germline, CDR1 SGHRS and CDR2 YFSETQ. This CDR3 spans 16 amino acids. In nucleotides, the CDR3 is TGCGCCAGCAGCTATTCCGAACGGTTACCTGGAAACACCATATATTTT. Protein product: CASSYSERLPGNTIYF.

This chain joins TRBV15 and TRBJ2-2; D may be TRBD1 (6 bases). The CDR3 is made up of 15 amino acids. Trimming removed 8 bases at V and 3 bases at J, with 16 bases between. The germline V gene encodes CDR1 LNHNV and CDR2 YYDKDF (reference sequence). The CDR3 loop is CATLVPRGHTGELFF. CDR3 sequence (DNA): TGTGCCACCCTAGTTCCCAGGGGCCACACCGGGGAGCTGTTTTTT.

The rearrangement links TRBV5-4 to TRBJ2-7; unclear D gene. V lost 4 bases to trimming and J lost 6 bases, with 20 bases between them. CDR1 and CDR2 from the germline V gene are SGHNT and YYREEE (reference sequence). The CDR3 has 15 residues. The CDR3 DNA reads TGTGCCAGCAGCCCCTTATCCAGTGGTACGGGCGAGCAGTACTTC. Protein product: CASSPLSSGTGEQYF.

The genes are TRBV2 and TRBJ2-7; tentatively, D is TRBD2 (6 bases). Germline CDR1 and CDR2: SNHLY and FYNNEI. V was shortened by 2 bases and J by 12 bases, with 14 bases between the two germline ends. The CDR3 has 12 amino acids. The CDR3 loop is CASSESSQGGYF. CDR3 DNA sequence: TGTGCCAGCAGTGAATCCAGCCAGGGAGGGTACTTC.

This clone appeared a few times. The J gene is TRBJ1-2, the V gene TRBV7-9; D remains ambiguous. The CDR3 has 14 residues. The V gene's germline CDR1 is SEHNR and CDR2 FQNEAQ (reference sequence). V was cut by 2 bases and J by 4 bases, with 11 bases left in between. DNA of the CDR3: TGTGCCAGCAGCTTAAGCGGGCGCGGCTATGGCTACACCTTC. It specifies CASSLSGRGYGYTF.

This clone was seen just once. V is TRBV18 and J is TRBJ1-5, with unresolved D. Trimming stripped 4 bases from V and 0 bases from J, with 19 bases between. Germline loops: CDR1 KGHSH, CDR2 LQKENI. The CDR3 is 18 residues long. The CDR3 reads CASSLVDWMTDSNQPQHF. CDR3 DNA sequence: TGTGCCAGCTCACTAGTAGACTGGATGACGGATAGCAATCAGCCCCAGCATTTT.

V is TRBV7-9 and J is TRBJ1-1; D gene uncertain. V was shortened by 6 bases and J by 5 bases, with 16 bases between the two germline ends. The CDR3 runs to 14 residues. The germline V gene has CDR1 SEHNR and CDR2 FQNEAQ (reference sequence). For the CDR3, the DNA is TGTGCCAGCAGTCCTGACCGGGTAGAGACTGAAGCTTTCTTT. This translates into CASSPDRVETEAFF.

The chain links TRBV5-1 to TRBJ2-7; D gene unclear. Per the germline V gene, CDR1 is SGHRS and CDR2 is YFSETQ. Trimming removed 5 bases at V and 1 base at J, with 16 bases between. The CDR3 contains 15 residues. The CDR3 coding sequence is TGCGCCAGCAGACTTTTTCTCCAACCTTCCTACGAGCAGTACTTC. Its protein product is CASRLFLQPSYEQYF. Variable domain in full (rest from reference TRBV5-1 and TRBJ2-7): KAGVTQTPRYLIKTRGQQVTLSCSPISGHRSVSWYQQTPGQGLQFLFEYFSETQRNKGNFPGRFSGRQFSNSRSEMNVSTLELGDSALYLCASRLFLQPSYEQYFGPGTRLTVT.

This sequence joins TRBV6-1 and TRBJ1-5, with a possible D match to TRBD1 (5 bases). The germline gives CDR1 MNHNS, CDR2 SASEGT. The V end lost 1 base, the J end lost 3 bases, and 10 bases lay between the germline ends. CDR3 length: 15 amino acids. The CDR3 DNA reads TGTGCCAGCAGTGAAGTTCGCAGGGACAATCAGCCCCAGCATTTT. As protein: CASSEVRRDNQPQHF.

The J gene is TRBJ2-5, the V gene TRBV7-3, with 8 bases lining up with TRBD1. V lost 4 bases, J lost 3 bases, and 10 bases stayed unmatched. The CDR3 is 16 residues long. Germline lookup yields CDR1 SGHTA and CDR2 FQGTGA. This chain's CDR3 is CASSSGTGDWKETQYF. CDR3 DNA sequence: TGTGCCAGCAGCTCTGGGACAGGCGACTGGAAAGAGACCCAGTACTTC.

CDR3 sequence reads: CASSKGRGDRGVEPLYEQYF. CDR3 DNA sequence: TGTGCCAGCAGCAAAGGGAGGGGGGACAGGGGAGTGGAACCCCTCTACGAGCAGTACTTC. The genes are TRBV21-1 and TRBJ2-7; the DNA was not used to check the table's D call, TRBD1. TRBV21-1 is listed as a pseudogene. This CDR3 is built from 20 residues.

This sequence joins TRBV19 and TRBJ1-1; 8 bases are shared with TRBD1. CDR3 length equals 13 residues. CDR1 is LNHDA and CDR2 is SQIVND in the germline V gene (reference sequence). J was trimmed by 4 bases and V by 5 bases; bases with no gene match: 3. CDR3 DNA sequence: TGTGCCAGTAGTGACAGGGGTTTCACTGAAGCTTTCTTT. Translation: CASSDRGFTEAFF.

The gene calls are TRBV25-1 and TRBJ2-7; 7 bases map to TRBD2. V lost 3 bases to trimming and J lost 7 bases; unmatched junction nucleotides: 6. From germline, CDR1 is MGHDK and CDR2 SYGVNS. This CDR3 region has 13 residues. CDR3 sequence reads: CASSDTGGREQYF. The CDR3 DNA reads as TGTGCCAGCAGTGACACGGGGGGAAGAGAGCAGTACTTC.

The V and J genes are TRBV6-1 and TRBJ1-1; perhaps TRBD1 as D (6 bases). CDR3 size: 15 residues. Deletions cut 5 bases from V and 5 bases from J, with 18 bases between. Germline V lookup: CDR1 MNHNS, CDR2 SASEGT. In DNA, the CDR3 is TGTGCCAGCAGTTCCCAAGGGGGAGAAGGAACTGAAGCTTTCTTT. This gives the protein CASSSQGGEGTEAFF.

The chain employs TRBV18 and TRBJ2-7; D gene uncertain. Trimming took off 1 base at V and 2 bases at J, with 9 bases between the two ends. This CDR3 region has 14 residues. The germline V gene has CDR1 KGHSH and CDR2 LQKENI. CDR3 residues: CASSPRERAYEQYF. CDR3 bases: TGTGCCAGCTCACCACGCGAACGGGCCTACGAGCAGTACTTC. The whole variable domain, remainder taken from reference TRBV18 and TRBJ2-7, is NAGVMQNPRHLVRRRGQEARLRCSPMKGHSHVYWYRQLPEEGLKFMVYLQKENIIDESGMPKERFSAEFPKEGPSILRIQQVVRGDSAAYFCASSPRERAYEQYFGPGTRLTVT.

The V gene is TRBV7-2, the J gene TRBJ2-2; 8 nucleotides line up with TRBD1. The V gene end was trimmed by 5 bases and the J gene end by 3 bases; junction bases not matched to a gene: 8. The germline V gene has CDR1 SGHTA and CDR2 FQGNSA. The CDR3 is 16 residues long. In nucleotides, the CDR3 is TGTGCCAGCAGCCCCGGACAGGGAAGTTACACCGGGGAGCTGTTTTTT. This encodes CASSPGQGSYTGELFF. Complete variable domain (other parts from reference TRBV7-2 and TRBJ2-2): GAGVSQSPSNKVTEKGKDVELRCDPISGHTALYWYRQSLGQGLEFLIYFQGNSAPDKSGLPSDRFSAERTGGSVSTLTIQRTQQEDSAVYLCASSPGQGSYTGELFFGEGSRLTVL.

This chain links TRBV7-8 with TRBJ2-7; the match to TRBD2 covers 7 bases. The germline V gene encodes CDR1 SGHVS and CDR2 FQNEAQ. The CDR3 totals 14 residues. V was pared by 3 bases and J by 5 bases, with 7 bases of the junction left unmatched. The CDR3 DNA follows: TGTGCCAGCAGCTTTTCACTAGCGACCCACGAGCAGTACTTC. Protein sequence: CASSFSLATHEQYF. Full variable domain (outside the CDR3, taken from reference TRBV7-8 and TRBJ2-7): GAGVSQSPRYKVAKRGQDVALRCDPISGHVSLFWYQQALGQGPEFLTYFQNEAQLDKSGLPSDRFFAERPEGSVSTLKIQRTQQEDSAVYLCASSFSLATHEQYFGPGTRLTVT.